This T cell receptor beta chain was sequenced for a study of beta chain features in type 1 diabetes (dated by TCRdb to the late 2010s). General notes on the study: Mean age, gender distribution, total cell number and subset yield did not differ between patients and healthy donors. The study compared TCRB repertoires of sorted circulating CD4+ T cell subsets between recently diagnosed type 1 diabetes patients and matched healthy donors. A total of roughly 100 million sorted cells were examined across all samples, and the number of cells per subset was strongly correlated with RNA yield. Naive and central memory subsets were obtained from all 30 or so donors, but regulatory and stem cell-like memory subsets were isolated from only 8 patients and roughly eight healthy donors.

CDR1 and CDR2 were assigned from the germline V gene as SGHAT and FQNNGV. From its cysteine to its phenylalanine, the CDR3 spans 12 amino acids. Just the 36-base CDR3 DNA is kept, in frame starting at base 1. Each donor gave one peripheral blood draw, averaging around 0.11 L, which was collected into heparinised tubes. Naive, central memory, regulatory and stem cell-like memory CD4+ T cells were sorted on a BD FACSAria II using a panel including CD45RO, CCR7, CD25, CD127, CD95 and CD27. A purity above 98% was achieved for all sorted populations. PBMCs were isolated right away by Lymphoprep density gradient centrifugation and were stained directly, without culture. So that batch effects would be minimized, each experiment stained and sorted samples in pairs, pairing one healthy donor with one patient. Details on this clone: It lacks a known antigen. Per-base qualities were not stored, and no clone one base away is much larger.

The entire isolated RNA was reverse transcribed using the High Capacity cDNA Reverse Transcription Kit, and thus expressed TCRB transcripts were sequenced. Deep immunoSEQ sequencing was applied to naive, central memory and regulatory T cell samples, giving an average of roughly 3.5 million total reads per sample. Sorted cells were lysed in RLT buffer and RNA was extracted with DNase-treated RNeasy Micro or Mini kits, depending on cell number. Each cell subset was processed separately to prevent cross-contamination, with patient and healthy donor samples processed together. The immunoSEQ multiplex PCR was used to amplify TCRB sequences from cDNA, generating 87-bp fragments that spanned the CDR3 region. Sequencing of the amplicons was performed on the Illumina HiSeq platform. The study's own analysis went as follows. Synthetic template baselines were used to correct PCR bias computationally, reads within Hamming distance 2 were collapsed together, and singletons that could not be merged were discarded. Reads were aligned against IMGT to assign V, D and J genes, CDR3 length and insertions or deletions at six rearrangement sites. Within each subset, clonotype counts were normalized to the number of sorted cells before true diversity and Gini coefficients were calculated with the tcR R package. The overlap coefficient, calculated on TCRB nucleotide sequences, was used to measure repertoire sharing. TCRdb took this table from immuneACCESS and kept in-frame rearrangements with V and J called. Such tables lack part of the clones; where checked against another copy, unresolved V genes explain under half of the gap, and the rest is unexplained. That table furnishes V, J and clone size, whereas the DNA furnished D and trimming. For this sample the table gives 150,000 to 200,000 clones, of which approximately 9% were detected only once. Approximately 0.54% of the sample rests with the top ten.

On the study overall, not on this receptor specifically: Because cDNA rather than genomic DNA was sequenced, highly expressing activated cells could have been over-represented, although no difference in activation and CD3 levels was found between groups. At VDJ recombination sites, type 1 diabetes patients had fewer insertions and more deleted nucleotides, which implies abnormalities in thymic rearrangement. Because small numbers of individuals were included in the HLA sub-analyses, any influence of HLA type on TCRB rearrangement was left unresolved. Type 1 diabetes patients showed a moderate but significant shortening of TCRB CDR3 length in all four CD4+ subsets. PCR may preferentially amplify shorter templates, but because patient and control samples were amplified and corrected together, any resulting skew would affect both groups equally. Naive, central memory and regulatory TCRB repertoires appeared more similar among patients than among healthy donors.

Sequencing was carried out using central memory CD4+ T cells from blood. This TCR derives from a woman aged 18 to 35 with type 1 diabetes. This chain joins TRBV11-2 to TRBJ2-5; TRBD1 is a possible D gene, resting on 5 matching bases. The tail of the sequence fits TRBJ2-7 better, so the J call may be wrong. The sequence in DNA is TGTGCCAGCAGTAGGGGTTTCTACGAGCAGTACTTC. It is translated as CASSRGFYEQYF.